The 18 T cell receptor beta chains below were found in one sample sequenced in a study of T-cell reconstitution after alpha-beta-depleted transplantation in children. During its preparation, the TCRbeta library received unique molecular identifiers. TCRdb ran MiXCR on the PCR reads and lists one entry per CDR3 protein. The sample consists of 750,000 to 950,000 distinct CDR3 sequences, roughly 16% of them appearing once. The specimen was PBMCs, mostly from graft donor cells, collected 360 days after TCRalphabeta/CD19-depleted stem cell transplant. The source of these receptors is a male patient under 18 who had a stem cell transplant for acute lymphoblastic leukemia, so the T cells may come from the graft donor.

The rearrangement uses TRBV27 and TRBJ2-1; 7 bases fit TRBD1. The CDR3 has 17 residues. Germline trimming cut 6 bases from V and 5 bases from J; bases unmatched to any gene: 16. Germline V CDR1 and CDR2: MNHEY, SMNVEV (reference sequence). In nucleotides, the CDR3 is TGTGCCAGCAGCCGACGATCCGACAGGGCTATGAACAATGAGCAGTTCTTC. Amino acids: CASSRRSDRAMNNEQFF.

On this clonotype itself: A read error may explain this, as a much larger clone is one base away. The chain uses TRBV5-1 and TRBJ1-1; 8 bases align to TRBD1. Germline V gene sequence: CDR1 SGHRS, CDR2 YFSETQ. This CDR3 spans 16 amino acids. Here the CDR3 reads CASSHDRGVLNTEASF. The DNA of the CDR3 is TGCGCCAGCAGCCACGACAGGGGTGTTCTGAACACTGAAGCTTCCTTT.

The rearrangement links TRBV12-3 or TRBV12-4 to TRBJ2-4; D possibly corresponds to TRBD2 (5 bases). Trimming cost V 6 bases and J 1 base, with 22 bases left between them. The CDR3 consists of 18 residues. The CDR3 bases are TGTGCCAGCAGCGATGAGGCGGGTTTGCGGAGGGCCAAAAACATTCAGTACTTC. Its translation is CASSDEAGLRRAKNIQYF.

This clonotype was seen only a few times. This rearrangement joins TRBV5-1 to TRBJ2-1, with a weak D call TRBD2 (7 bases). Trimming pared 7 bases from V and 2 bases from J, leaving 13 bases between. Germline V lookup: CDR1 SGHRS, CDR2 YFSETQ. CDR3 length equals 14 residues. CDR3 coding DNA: TGCGCCAGCGGAAGGGGGAGGGCCTACAATGAGCAGTTCTTC. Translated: CASGRGRAYNEQFF.

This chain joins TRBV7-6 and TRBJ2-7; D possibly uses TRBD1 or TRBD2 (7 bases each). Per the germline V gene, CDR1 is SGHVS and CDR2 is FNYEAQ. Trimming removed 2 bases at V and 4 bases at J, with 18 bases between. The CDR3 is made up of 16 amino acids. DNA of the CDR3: TGTGCCAGCAGCTTATCGCGATTCCAGGGGGGGTACGAGCAGTACTTC. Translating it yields CASSLSRFQGGYEQYF.

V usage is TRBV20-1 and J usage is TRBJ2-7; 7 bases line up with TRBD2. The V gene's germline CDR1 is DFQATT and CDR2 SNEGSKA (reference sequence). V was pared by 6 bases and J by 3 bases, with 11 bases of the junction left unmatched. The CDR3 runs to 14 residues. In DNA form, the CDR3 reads TGCAGTGCCCCAGCGGGGAGAATGGACTACGAGCAGTACTTC. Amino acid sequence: CSAPAGRMDYEQYF.

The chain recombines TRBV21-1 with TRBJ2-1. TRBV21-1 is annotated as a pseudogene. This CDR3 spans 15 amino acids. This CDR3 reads CASSKARDSYNEQFF. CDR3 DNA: TGTGCCAGCAGCAAAGCAAGGGACTCCTACAATGAGCAGTTCTTC.

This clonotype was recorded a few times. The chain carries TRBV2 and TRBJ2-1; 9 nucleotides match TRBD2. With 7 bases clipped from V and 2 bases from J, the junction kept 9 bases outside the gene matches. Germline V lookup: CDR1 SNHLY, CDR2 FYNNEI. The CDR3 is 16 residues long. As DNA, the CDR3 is TGTGCCAGCACTGATTGGACTAGCGAGACCTACAATGAGCAGTTCTTC. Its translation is CASTDWTSETYNEQFF.

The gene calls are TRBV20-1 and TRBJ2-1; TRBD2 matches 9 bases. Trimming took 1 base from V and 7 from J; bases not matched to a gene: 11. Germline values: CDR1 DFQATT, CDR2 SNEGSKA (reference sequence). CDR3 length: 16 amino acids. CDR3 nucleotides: TGCAGTGCTAGAGGGGGACTAGCACCTTGGGGTAATGAGCAGTTCTTC. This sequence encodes CSARGGLAPWGNEQFF.

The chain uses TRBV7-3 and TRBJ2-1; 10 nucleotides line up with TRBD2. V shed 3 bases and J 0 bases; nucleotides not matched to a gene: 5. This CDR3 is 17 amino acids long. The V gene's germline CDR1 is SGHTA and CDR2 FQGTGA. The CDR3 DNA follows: TGTGCCAGCAGCTTTTTTCCTAGCGGGAGCTCCTACAATGAGCAGTTCTTC. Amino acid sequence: CASSFFPSGSSYNEQFF. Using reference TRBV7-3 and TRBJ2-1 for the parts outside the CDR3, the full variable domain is GAGVSQTPSNKVTEKGKYVELRCDPISGHTALYWYRQSLGQGPEFLIYFQGTGAADDSGLPNDRFFAVRPEGSVSTLKIQRTERGDSAVYLCASSFFPSGSSYNEQFFGPGTRLTVL.

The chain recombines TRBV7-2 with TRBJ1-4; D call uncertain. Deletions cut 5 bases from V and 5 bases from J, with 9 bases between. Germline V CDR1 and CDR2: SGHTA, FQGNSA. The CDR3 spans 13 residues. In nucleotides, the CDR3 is TGTGCCAGCAGCCCCCGACGGAATGAAAAACTGTTTTTT. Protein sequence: CASSPRRNEKLFF.

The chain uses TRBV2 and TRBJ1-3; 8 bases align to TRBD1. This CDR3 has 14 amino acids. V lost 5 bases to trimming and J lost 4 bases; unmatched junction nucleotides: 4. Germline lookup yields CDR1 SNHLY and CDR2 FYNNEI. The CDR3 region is CASSRQGKGNTIYF. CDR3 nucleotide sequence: TGTGCCAGCAGTCGACAGGGGAAAGGAAACACCATATATTTT.

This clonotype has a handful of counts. The CDR3 loop is CASSFLWGLAGGTGWEQYF. Here the CDR3 DNA reads TGTGCCAGCAGTTTCCTCTGGGGACTAGCGGGAGGCACCGGGTGGGAGCAGTACTTC. The V gene is TRBV28, the J gene TRBJ2-7; 15 bases match TRBD2. Germline-derived CDR1 and CDR2 are MDHEN and SYDVKM. The CDR3 spans 19 residues. V was clipped by 3 bases and J by 7 bases; unmatched bases: 16.

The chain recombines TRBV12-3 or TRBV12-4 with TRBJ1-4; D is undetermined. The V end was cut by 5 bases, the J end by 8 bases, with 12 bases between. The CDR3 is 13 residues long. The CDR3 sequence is CASSPRPGEKLFF. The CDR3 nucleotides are TGTGCCAGCAGTCCCCGACCGGGGGAAAAACTGTTTTTT.

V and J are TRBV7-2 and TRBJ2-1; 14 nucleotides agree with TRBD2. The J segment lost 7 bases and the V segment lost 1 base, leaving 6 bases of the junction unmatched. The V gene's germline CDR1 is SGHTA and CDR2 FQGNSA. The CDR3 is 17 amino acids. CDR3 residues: CASSLGYGTSGRNEQFF. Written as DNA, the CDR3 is TGTGCCAGCAGCTTAGGCTACGGGACTAGCGGGAGAAATGAGCAGTTCTTC.

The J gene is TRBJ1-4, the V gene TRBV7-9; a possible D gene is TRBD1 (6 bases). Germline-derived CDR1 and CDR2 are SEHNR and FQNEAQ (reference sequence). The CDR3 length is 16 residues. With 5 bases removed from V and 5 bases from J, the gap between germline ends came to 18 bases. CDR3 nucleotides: TGTGCCAGCAGCCAATGGGGCGGTGGGACAAATGAAAAACTGTTTTTT. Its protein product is CASSQWGGGTNEKLFF.

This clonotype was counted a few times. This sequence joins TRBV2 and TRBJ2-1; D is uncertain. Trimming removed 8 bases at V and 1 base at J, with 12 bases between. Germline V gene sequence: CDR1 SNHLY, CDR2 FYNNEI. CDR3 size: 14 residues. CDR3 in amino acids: CASAWVMSYNEQFF. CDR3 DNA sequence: TGTGCCAGCGCCTGGGTAATGTCCTACAATGAGCAGTTCTTC.

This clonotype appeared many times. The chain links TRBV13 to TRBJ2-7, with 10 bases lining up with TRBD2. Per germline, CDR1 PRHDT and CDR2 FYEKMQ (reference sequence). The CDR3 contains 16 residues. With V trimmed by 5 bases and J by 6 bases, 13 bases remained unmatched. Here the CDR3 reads CASSSRASGRKSEQYF. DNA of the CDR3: TGTGCCAGCAGCAGTAGGGCTAGCGGGAGAAAGAGCGAGCAGTACTTC.